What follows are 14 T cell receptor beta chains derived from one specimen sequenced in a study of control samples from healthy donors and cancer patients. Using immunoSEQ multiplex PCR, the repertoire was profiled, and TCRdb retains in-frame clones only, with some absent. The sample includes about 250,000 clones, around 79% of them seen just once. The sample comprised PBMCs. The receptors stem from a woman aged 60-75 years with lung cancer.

The CDR3 DNA sequence: TGCGCCAGCAGCTTGGCCGTCAGCTTTGGCGAGACCCAGTACTTC. This encodes CASSLAVSFGETQYF. The chain uses TRBV5-1 and TRBJ2-5; no clear D. Trimming removed 0 bases at V and 5 bases at J, with 14 bases between. CDR1 SGHRS and CDR2 YFSETQ come from the germline V gene. This CDR3 has 15 amino acids.

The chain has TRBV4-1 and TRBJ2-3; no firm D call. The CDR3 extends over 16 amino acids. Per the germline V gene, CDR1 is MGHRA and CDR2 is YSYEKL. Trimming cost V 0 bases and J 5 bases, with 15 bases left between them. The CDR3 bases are TGCGCCAGCAGCCAAGATCCGGCTAGATGGATAGATACGCAGTATTTT. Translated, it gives CASSQDPARWIDTQYF.

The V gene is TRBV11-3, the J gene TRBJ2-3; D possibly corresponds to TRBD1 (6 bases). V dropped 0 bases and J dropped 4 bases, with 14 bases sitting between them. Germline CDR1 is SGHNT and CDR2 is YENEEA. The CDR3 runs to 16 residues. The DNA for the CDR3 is TGTGCCAGCAGCTTAGACCCCGGGGCAGGGGCAGATACGCAGTATTTT. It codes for CASSLDPGAGADTQYF.

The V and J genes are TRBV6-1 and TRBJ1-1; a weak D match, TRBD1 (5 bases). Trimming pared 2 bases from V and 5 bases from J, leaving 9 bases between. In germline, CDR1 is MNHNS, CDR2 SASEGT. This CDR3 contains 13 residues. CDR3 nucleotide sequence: TGTGCCAGCAGTGAATGGGGGAGGACTGAAGCTTTCTTT. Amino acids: CASSEWGRTEAFF.

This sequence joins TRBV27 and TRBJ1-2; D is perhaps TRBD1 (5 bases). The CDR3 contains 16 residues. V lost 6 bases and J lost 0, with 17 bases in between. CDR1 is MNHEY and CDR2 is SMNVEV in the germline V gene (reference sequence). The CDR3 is CASSIGGVMSNYGYTF. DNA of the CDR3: TGTGCCAGCAGCATAGGAGGGGTAATGTCTAACTATGGCTACACCTTC.

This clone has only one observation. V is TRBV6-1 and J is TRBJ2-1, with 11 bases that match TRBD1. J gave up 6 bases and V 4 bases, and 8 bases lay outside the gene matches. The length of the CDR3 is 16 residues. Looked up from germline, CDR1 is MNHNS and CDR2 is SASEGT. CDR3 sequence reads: CASSVGQGDYSNEQFF. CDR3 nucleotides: TGTGCCAGCAGTGTGGGACAGGGGGATTACTCCAATGAGCAGTTCTTC.

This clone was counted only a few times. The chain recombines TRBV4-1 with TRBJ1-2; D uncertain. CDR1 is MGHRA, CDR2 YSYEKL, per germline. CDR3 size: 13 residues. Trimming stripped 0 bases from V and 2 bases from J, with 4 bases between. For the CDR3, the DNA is TGCGCCAGCAGCCAAGACGGGAACTATGGCTACACCTTC. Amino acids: CASSQDGNYGYTF.

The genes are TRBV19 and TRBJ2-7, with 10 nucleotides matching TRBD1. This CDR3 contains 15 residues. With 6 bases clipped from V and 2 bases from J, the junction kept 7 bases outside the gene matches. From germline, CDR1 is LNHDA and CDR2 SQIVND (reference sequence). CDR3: CASSEGDRGPYEQYF. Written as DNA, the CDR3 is TGTGCCAGTAGCGAGGGGGACAGGGGACCCTACGAGCAGTACTTC. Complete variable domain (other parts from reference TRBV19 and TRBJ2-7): DGGITQSPKYLFRKEGQNVTLSCEQNLNHDAMYWYRQDPGQGLRLIYYSQIVNDFQKGDIAEGYSVSREKKESFPLTVTSAQKNPTAFYLCASSEGDRGPYEQYFGPGTRLTVT.

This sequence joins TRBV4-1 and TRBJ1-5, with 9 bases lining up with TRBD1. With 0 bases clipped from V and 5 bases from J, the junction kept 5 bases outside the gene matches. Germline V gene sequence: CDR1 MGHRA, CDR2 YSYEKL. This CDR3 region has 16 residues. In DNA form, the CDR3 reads TGCGCCAGCAGCCAAGACTCGGGACAGGGATATCAGCCCCAGCATTTT. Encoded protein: CASSQDSGQGYQPQHF.

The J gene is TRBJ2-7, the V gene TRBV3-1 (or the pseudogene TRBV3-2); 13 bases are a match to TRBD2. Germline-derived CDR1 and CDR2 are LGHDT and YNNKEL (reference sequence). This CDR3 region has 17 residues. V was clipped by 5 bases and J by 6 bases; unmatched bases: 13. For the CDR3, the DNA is TGTGCCAGCAGCGCCCGGACTAGCGGGAGTCTTTGGGGCGAGCAGTACTTC. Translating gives CASSARTSGSLWGEQYF.

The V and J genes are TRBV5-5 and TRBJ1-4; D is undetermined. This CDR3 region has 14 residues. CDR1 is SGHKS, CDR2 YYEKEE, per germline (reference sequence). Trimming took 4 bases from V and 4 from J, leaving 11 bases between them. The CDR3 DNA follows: TGTGCCAGCAGCATCCCAGGTTATAATGAAAAACTGTTTTTT. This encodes CASSIPGYNEKLFF.

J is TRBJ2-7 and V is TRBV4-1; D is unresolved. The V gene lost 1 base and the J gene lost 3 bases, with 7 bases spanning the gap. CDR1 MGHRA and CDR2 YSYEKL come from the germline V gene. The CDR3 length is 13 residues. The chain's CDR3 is CASSQGSRYEQYF. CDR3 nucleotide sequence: TGCGCCAGCAGCCAAGGGAGCCGCTACGAGCAGTACTTC.

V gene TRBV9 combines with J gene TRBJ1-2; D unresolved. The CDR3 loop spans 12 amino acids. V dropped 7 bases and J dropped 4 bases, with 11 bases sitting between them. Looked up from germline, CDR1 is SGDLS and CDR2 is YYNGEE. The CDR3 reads CASSPGRYGYTF. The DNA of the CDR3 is TGTGCCAGCTCCCCCGGACGCTATGGCTACACCTTC.

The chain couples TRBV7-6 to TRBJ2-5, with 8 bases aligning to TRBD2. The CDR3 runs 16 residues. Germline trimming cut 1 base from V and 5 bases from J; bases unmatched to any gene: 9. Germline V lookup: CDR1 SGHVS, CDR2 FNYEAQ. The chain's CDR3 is CASSLGSGGESETQYF. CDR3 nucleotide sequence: TGTGCCAGCAGCTTAGGGTCGGGGGGGGAGAGTGAGACCCAGTACTTC.